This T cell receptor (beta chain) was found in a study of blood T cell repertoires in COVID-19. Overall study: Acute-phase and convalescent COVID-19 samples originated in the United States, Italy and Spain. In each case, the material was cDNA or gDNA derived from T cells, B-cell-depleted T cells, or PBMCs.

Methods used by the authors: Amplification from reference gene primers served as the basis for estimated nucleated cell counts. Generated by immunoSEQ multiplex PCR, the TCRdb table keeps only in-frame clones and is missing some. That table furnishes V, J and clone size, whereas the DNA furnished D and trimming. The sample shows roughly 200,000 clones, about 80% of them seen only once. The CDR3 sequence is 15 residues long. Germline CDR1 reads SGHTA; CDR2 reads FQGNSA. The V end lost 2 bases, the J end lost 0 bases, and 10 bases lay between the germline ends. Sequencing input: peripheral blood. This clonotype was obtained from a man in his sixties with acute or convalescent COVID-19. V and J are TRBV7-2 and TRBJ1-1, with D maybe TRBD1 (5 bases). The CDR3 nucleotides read TGTGCCAGCAGCTTATTTGGGGCCGTGAACACTGAAGCTTTCTTT. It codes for CASSLFGAVNTEAFF.